The 21 T cell receptor beta chains listed next were all sequenced from one sample in a study of CD8 T cells in Susac syndrome. Random hexamers primed reverse transcription of about 0.45 to 1 ug RNA. TCRdb fed the immunoSEQ multiplex PCR reads into MiXCR, producing one record per CDR3 protein. This sample has 170,000 or so distinct CDR3 sequences, with about 94% found just once. Material for sequencing was CD4+ T cells from PBMCs. The receptors stem from a human donor with multiple sclerosis.

This chain joins TRBV25-1 and TRBJ1-2; no firm D call. Trimming removed 1 base at V and 2 bases at J, with 11 bases between. The CDR3 consists of 15 residues. Germline V gene sequence: CDR1 MGHDK, CDR2 SYGVNS. In nucleotides, the CDR3 is TGTGCCAGCAGTGAATGGGCAGGAGCAAACTATGGCTACACCTTC. Translating it yields CASSEWAGANYGYTF.

This sequence joins TRBV12-3 or TRBV12-4 and TRBJ1-2; D gene uncertain. V gave up 2 bases and J gave up 4 bases, with 11 bases separating them. The CDR3 runs to 14 residues. CDR3: CASSLRRELYGYTF. For the CDR3, the DNA is TGTGCCAGCAGTTTACGCCGGGAACTCTATGGCTACACCTTC.

This rearrangement joins TRBV5-1 to TRBJ2-5; 7 bases fit TRBD1. The CDR3 consists of 13 residues. CDR1 is SGHRS and CDR2 is YFSETQ in the germline V gene. V lost 4 bases, J lost 2 bases, and 2 bases stayed unmatched. CDR3 in amino acids: CASSGGQQETQYF. CDR3 DNA sequence: TGCGCCAGCAGCGGGGGACAGCAAGAGACCCAGTACTTC.

This chain links TRBV4-2 with TRBJ2-2, with 11 positions matching TRBD2. Germline assignment: CDR1 LGHNA and CDR2 YNFKEQ. V lost 8 bases, J lost 3 bases, and 5 bases stayed unmatched. The CDR3 sequence is 15 residues long. The CDR3 DNA is TGTGCCAGCCGTAGCGGGGGGGCCGACACCGGGGAGCTGTTTTTT. Translation gives CASRSGGADTGELFF.

The rearrangement joins TRBV12-3 or TRBV12-4 to TRBJ2-1; no definite D call. The CDR3 is 13 amino acids. Trimming left V 3 bases short and J 10 bases short, with 13 bases between. The DNA for the CDR3 is TGTGCCAGCAGTTTCCGTCCTACCTTGGAGCAGTTCTTC. Translation gives CASSFRPTLEQFF.

The chain joins TRBV5-1 to TRBJ2-6; no clear D gene. Germline V CDR1 and CDR2: SGHRS, YFSETQ. The V end lost 3 bases, the J end lost 0 bases, and 10 bases lay between the germline ends. The CDR3 consists of 16 residues. CDR3 nucleotide sequence: TGCGCCAGCAGCTCGGACGGACGCTCTGGGGCCAACGTCCTGACTTTC. This gives the protein CASSSDGRSGANVLTF.

The chain carries TRBV6-5 and TRBJ2-7; TRBD1 matches at 8 bases. The CDR3 consists of 15 residues. CDR1 is MNHEY and CDR2 is SVGAGI in the germline V gene. Trimming removed 5 bases from V and 7 bases from J; junction bases left unmatched: 13. Written as DNA, the CDR3 is TGTGCCAGCAGTACCGCCGGGCAGGGGGCTGGAGAGCAGTACTTC. Residues: CASSTAGQGAGEQYF.

V gene TRBV7-2 combines with J gene TRBJ2-3, with 9 bases lining up with TRBD2. The CDR3 covers 14 residues. Trimming removed 3 bases from V and 5 bases from J; junction bases left unmatched: 3. CDR1 and CDR2 from the germline V gene are SGHTA and FQGNSA. CDR3 nucleotides: TGTGCCAGCAGCTTCGCGGGAGGGGTAGATACGCAGTATTTT. Protein: CASSFAGGVDTQYF.

This chain uses TRBV20-1 with TRBJ1-1; tentatively, D is TRBD1 (6 bases). V was trimmed by 3 bases and J by 6 bases, leaving 14 bases between them. Per germline, CDR1 DFQATT and CDR2 SNEGSKA (reference sequence). The CDR3 has 13 amino acids. The CDR3 nucleotides read TGCAGTGCTAGGGGGGGGCTTGGGGCTGAAGCTTTCTTT. Its translation is CSARGGLGAEAFF.

The rearrangement links TRBV27 to TRBJ1-6; D remains unclear. There are 15 residues in the CDR3. CDR1 and CDR2 from the germline V gene are MNHEY and SMNVEV (reference sequence). V was pared by 2 bases and J by 10 bases, with 15 bases between. The CDR3 DNA sequence: TGTGCCAGCAGTTTAATTCTGAACCCTGGGTCACCCCTCCACTTT. It yields the protein CASSLILNPGSPLHF.

This clonotype was detected a few times. The gene calls are TRBV5-1 and TRBJ1-1; D might be TRBD1 (5 bases). V shed 4 bases and J shed 2 bases, with 15 bases lying between them. The germline gives CDR1 SGHRS, CDR2 YFSETQ. This CDR3 contains 15 residues. The CDR3 spells CASSAVGQSNTEAFF. As DNA, the CDR3 is TGCGCCAGCAGCGCGGTCGGACAATCAAACACTGAAGCTTTCTTT.

The V gene is TRBV7-8, the J gene TRBJ2-7, with 13 bases aligning to TRBD2. The CDR3 has 16 residues. The V segment lost 5 bases and the J segment 0 bases; nucleotides outside the gene matches: 4. CDR1 is SGHVS and CDR2 is FQNEAQ in the germline V gene. The chain's CDR3 is CASSPLAGGSSYEQYF. CDR3 DNA: TGTGCCAGCAGCCCACTAGCGGGGGGGAGCTCCTACGAGCAGTACTTC.

This chain joins TRBV5-6 and TRBJ2-3, with TRBD1 matching over 7 bases. The trim removed 2 bases at V and 4 bases at J, leaving 7 bases unmatched. CDR1 SGHDT and CDR2 YYEEEE come from the germline V gene. The CDR3 is 15 amino acids. The CDR3 spells CASSLQGPLADTQYF. The CDR3, as DNA: TGTGCCAGCAGCTTACAGGGGCCTTTGGCAGATACGCAGTATTTT.

V gene TRBV30 combines with J gene TRBJ2-3; maybe TRBD1 (6 bases). The CDR3 spans 14 residues. Germline assignment: CDR1 GTSNPN and CDR2 SVGIG (reference sequence). Trimming pared 5 bases from V and 6 bases from J, leaving 18 bases between. CDR3 sequence reads: CAWGTLGAGDTQYF. CDR3 DNA sequence: TGTGCCTGGGGTACTTTGGGGGCCGGGGATACGCAGTATTTT.

This chain uses TRBV30 with TRBJ2-7, with D possibly TRBD2 on 6 matching bases. This CDR3 spans 15 amino acids. Germline lookup yields CDR1 GTSNPN and CDR2 SVGIG (reference sequence). V was cut by 1 base and J by 0 bases, with 13 bases left in between. The CDR3, as DNA: TGTGCCTGGAGTGGTGGGACTTCCAGCTCCTACGAGCAGTACTTC. It translates to CAWSGGTSSSYEQYF.

V and J are TRBV12-3 or TRBV12-4 and TRBJ2-3, with D perhaps being TRBD1 or TRBD2 (5 bases each). The CDR3 has 16 residues. V was cut by 6 bases and J by 0 bases, with 16 bases left in between. The CDR3 reads CASSLRGVPSTDTQYF. CDR3 DNA sequence: TGTGCCAGCAGCCTGAGGGGAGTTCCTAGCACAGATACGCAGTATTTT.

The V gene is TRBV18, the J gene TRBJ1-2; D possibly corresponds to TRBD1 (5 bases). Looked up from germline, CDR1 is KGHSH and CDR2 is LQKENI. The CDR3 loop spans 12 amino acids. V gave up 3 bases and J gave up 4 bases, with 6 bases separating them. The CDR3 sequence: CASSPDSYGYTF. CDR3 nucleotides: TGTGCCAGCTCACCCGACAGCTATGGCTACACCTTC.

The table lists this clonotype with a count of one. The chain is built from TRBV6-5 and TRBJ2-5; 8 bases align to TRBD2. CDR1 is MNHEY and CDR2 is SVGAGI in the germline V gene. The J segment lost 1 base and the V segment lost 0 bases, leaving 7 bases of the junction unmatched. The CDR3 has 17 amino acids. Here the CDR3 reads CASSYSGIAGFQETQYF. The CDR3 DNA is TGTGCCAGCAGTTACTCAGGGATAGCGGGATTCCAAGAGACCCAGTACTTC.

The chain links TRBV20-1 to TRBJ1-4, with 10 bases matching TRBD1. Germline CDR1 reads DFQATT; CDR2 reads SNEGSKA (reference sequence). The junction had 9 bases not matched to a gene; V was cut back by 5 bases and J by 6 bases. The CDR3 is made up of 15 amino acids. In DNA, the CDR3 is TGCAGTGCTCAGGCTACCGGGACAGGGGATGAAAAACTGTTTTTT. This gives the protein CSAQATGTGDEKLFF.

This sequence joins TRBV20-1 and TRBJ2-2; maybe TRBD2 (5 bases). V lost 5 bases to trimming and J lost 0 bases, with 10 bases between them. The CDR3 runs to 14 residues. CDR1 is DFQATT, CDR2 SNEGSKA, per germline (reference sequence). The CDR3 region is CSASTDSNTGELFF. CDR3 sequence (DNA): TGCAGTGCTTCCACGGACTCGAACACCGGGGAGCTGTTTTTT.

This rearrangement joins TRBV27 to TRBJ1-1; unclear D gene. The CDR3 covers 14 residues. Trimming removed 0 bases from V and 11 bases from J, with 16 bases in between. Germline V gives CDR1 MNHEY, CDR2 SMNVEV (reference sequence). The CDR3 sequence: CASSLSGKVIAAFF. CDR3 nucleotides: TGTGCCAGCAGTTTATCCGGGAAGGTGATCGCGGCTTTCTTT.